These 17 T cell receptor beta chains came from one sample sequenced in a study of T cells in narcolepsy. TCRdb keeps only in-frame clones here, not all; method: immunoSEQ multiplex PCR. The sample holds over 25,000 clones; roughly nine tenths are singletons and the top ten take more than 0.95%. What was sequenced was CD45RA- memory CD4+ T cells from PBMCs. Receptor source: a human donor with narcolepsy.

J is TRBJ2-2 and V is TRBV19; D is tentatively TRBD1 or TRBD2 (6 bases each). In germline, CDR1 is LNHDA, CDR2 SQIVND (reference sequence). The CDR3 extends over 15 amino acids. V lost 5 bases and J 2 bases, leaving 12 bases between the germline ends. CDR3 protein: CASSGGTQNTGELFF. The CDR3 DNA reads TGTGCCAGTAGTGGCGGGACACAAAACACCGGGGAGCTGTTTTTT.

The rearrangement joins TRBV6-6 to TRBJ2-7, with 9 bases that match TRBD2. The germline CDR1 and CDR2 sequences are MNHNY and SVGAGI (reference sequence). This CDR3 is built from 15 residues. J was trimmed by 1 base and V by 5 bases; bases with no gene match: 6. The CDR3 sequence is CASSGSSGRSYEQYF. Here the CDR3 DNA reads TGTGCCAGCAGTGGATCAAGCGGGAGGTCCTACGAGCAGTACTTC.

The rearrangement uses TRBV2 and TRBJ2-2; D is uncertain. With 7 bases removed from V and 4 bases from J, the gap between germline ends came to 16 bases. Germline assignment: CDR1 SNHLY and CDR2 FYNNEI. This CDR3 comprises 15 residues. CDR3 protein: CASTGLVSGTGELFF. The CDR3 DNA is TGTGCCAGCACGGGTCTGGTATCGGGCACCGGGGAGCTGTTTTTT. Looking up the rest from reference TRBV2 and TRBJ2-2 gives the full variable domain: EPEVTQTPSHQVTQMGQEVILRCVPISNHLYFYWYRQILGQKVEFLVSFYNNEISEKSEIFDDQFSVERPDGSNFTLKIRSTKLEDSAMYFCASTGLVSGTGELFFGEGSRLTVL.

Details on this clone: Other DNA sequences within the sample encode an identical CDR3. The chain recombines TRBV7-9 with TRBJ1-1; no definite D call. The germline gives CDR1 SEHNR, CDR2 FQNEAQ (reference sequence). The V end lost 5 bases, the J end lost 7 bases, and 17 bases lay between the germline ends. The length of the CDR3 is 14 residues. The CDR3 reads CASSPSGLPLEAFF. The CDR3 DNA is TGTGCCAGCAGCCCCTCAGGTCTCCCTCTTGAAGCTTTCTTT. The whole variable domain, remainder taken from reference TRBV7-9 and TRBJ1-1, is DTGVSQNPRHKITKRGQNVTFRCDPISEHNRLYWYRQTLGQGPEFLTYFQNEAQLEKSRLLSDRFSAERPKGSFSTLEIQRTEQGDSAMYLCASSPSGLPLEAFFGQGTRLTVV.

For this clone: This same CDR3 is encoded by further DNA sequences in the sample. The chain uses TRBV20-1 and TRBJ2-7; unclear D gene. V lost 0 bases, J lost 5 bases, and 2 bases lay in between. CDR1 and CDR2 (germline): DFQATT, SNEGSKA (reference sequence). This CDR3 comprises 10 residues. CDR3 region: CSARDNEQYF. CDR3 nucleotides: TGCAGTGCTAGAGATAACGAGCAGTACTTC.

This chain joins TRBV6-6 and TRBJ2-2; D might be TRBD1 (5 bases). CDR1 is MNHNY, CDR2 SVGAGI, per germline (reference sequence). Trimming stripped 7 bases from V and 4 bases from J, with 16 bases between. This CDR3 is 15 amino acids long. In DNA form, the CDR3 reads TGTGCCAGCAAACCACCGCGCCAGGGCACCGGGGAGCTGTTTTTT. It specifies CASKPPRQGTGELFF.

CDR3 sequence: CASSEGPPYEQYF. The CDR3 nucleotides read TGTGCCAGCAGCGAGGGACCCCCCTACGAGCAGTACTTC. This chain connects TRBV5-6 to TRBJ2-7; D assignment may be TRBD1 or TRBD2 (5 bases each). CDR3 size: 13 residues. V was cut by 4 bases and J by 2 bases, with 10 bases left in between. CDR1 and CDR2 (germline): SGHDT, YYEEEE.

The chain combines TRBV6-1 with TRBJ2-1, with a weak D call TRBD1 (5 bases). This CDR3 is built from 12 residues. Trimming removed 6 bases at V and 7 bases at J, with 10 bases between. The germline CDR1 and CDR2 sequences are MNHNS and SASEGT. In nucleotides, the CDR3 is TGTGCCAGCAGAAGGGGAATTAATGAGCAGTTCTTC. Amino acids: CASRRGINEQFF.

This chain connects TRBV14 to TRBJ2-3; 11 bases agree with TRBD2. V gave up 3 bases and J gave up 9 bases; unmatched junction bases: 14. Germline loops: CDR1 SGHDN, CDR2 FVKESK. This CDR3 has 17 residues. The CDR3, as DNA: TGTGCCAGCAGCCATCGGGGTGGAACTAGCGGGAGTCAAACGCAGTATTTT. The encoded protein is CASSHRGGTSGSQTQYF.

The chain combines TRBV7-2 with TRBJ1-1; possibly TRBD1 for D (6 bases). The CDR3 has 14 residues. Germline lookup yields CDR1 SGHTA and CDR2 FQGNSA. V lost 1 base and J lost 8, with 14 bases in between. The CDR3 bases are TGTGCCAGCAGCTTAGGGGGGGGCGAGAGGGAAGCTTTCTTT. This codes for CASSLGGGEREAFF.

This chain joins TRBV28 and TRBJ2-5, with D perhaps TRBD1 (5 bases). There are 13 residues in the CDR3. Trimming stripped 3 bases from V and 4 bases from J, with 9 bases between. Germline V gene lookup returns CDR1 MDHEN and CDR2 SYDVKM. CDR3 DNA sequence: TGTGCCAGCAGTTTTCCAGGGCGAGAGACCCAGTACTTC. Translated, it gives CASSFPGRETQYF.

This chain connects TRBV7-9 to TRBJ2-1, with D maybe TRBD1 (6 bases). The V and J ends lost 5 bases and 6 bases respectively, with 11 bases between them. Germline values: CDR1 SEHNR, CDR2 FQNEAQ (reference sequence). The CDR3 has 13 amino acids. The chain's CDR3 is CASSLTGPNEQFF. The DNA of the CDR3 is TGTGCCAGCAGCCTCACAGGGCCCAATGAGCAGTTCTTC.

This clone was seen once. This chain joins TRBV29-1 and TRBJ1-4, with D maybe TRBD1 (6 bases). The ends were cut back, 6 bases at V and 1 base at J, with 18 bases in the middle. Germline CDR1 is SQVTM and CDR2 is ANQGSEA. The CDR3 is 16 amino acids. In DNA form, the CDR3 reads TGCAGCGTGGCCGGGGACATCGGGATAACTAATGAAAAACTGTTTTTT. Translated: CSVAGDIGITNEKLFF.

V is TRBV9 and J is TRBJ2-2; D uncertain. Trimming pared 0 bases from V and 6 bases from J, leaving 3 bases between. There are 12 residues in the CDR3. Per germline, CDR1 SGDLS and CDR2 YYNGEE. In DNA form, the CDR3 reads TGTGCCAGCAGCGTAGAGGCCGGGGAGCTGTTTTTT. Translating gives CASSVEAGELFF.

The chain links TRBV5-1 to TRBJ1-6; no clear D gene. CDR1 and CDR2 (germline): SGHRS, YFSETQ. The CDR3 sequence is 18 residues long. Between the trimmed V and J ends, which lost 0 bases and 0 bases, there was a span of 13 bases. The CDR3 loop reads CASSLVGSRSSYNSPLHF. The CDR3 nucleotides read TGCGCCAGCAGCTTGGTTGGCAGTAGGAGCTCCTATAATTCACCCCTCCACTTT.

This clone has just one count. The CDR3 protein is CASSLGLGRGQPQHF. The CDR3 bases are TGCGCCAGCAGCTTGGGGTTGGGGAGGGGTCAGCCCCAGCATTTT. The chain recombines TRBV5-1 with TRBJ1-5; possible D gene TRBD1, 5 bases. V was clipped by 0 bases and J by 6 bases, with 13 bases between them. The CDR3 totals 15 residues. The germline CDR1 and CDR2 sequences are SGHRS and YFSETQ.

The gene calls are TRBV7-2 and TRBJ2-3; 8 bases map to TRBD2. The germline V gene has CDR1 SGHTA and CDR2 FQGNSA. This CDR3 region has 16 residues. After removal of 5 bases from V and 1 base from J, the junction contained 8 bases not matched to a gene. Written as DNA, the CDR3 is TGTGCCAGCAGCCTAGACGGGGGGGGTGGCACAGATACGCAGTATTTT. Protein product: CASSLDGGGGTDTQYF.